One T cell receptor (beta chain) is described in this entry. The target antigen is unknown. Whole blood served as the source of total RNA, and no T cell sorting took place. The data were obtained in a study of monozygotic twins with inflammatory bowel disease. Overall study results and limits: Twins with IBD had fewer clonotypes in common with others than healthy twins, particularly during disease activity. A single strong clonotype or signal linked to IBD was not supported.

Each CDR3 protein gets one entry in TCRdb, which reprocessed the 5' RACE reads and gives no DNA. Listed are fewer than 150,000 distinct CDR3 sequences; 2% to 2.5% falls within the top ten. This TCR was recovered from a human donor with ulcerative colitis or Crohn's disease, or a healthy co-twin of an affected twin (not recorded which). The sample comprised blood.

The CDR3 spells CASSRTSEQETQYF. V is TRBV4-2 and J is TRBJ2-5; TCRdb picks TRBD2, but there is no DNA to check that call. In germline, CDR1 is LGHNA, CDR2 YNFKEQ. The CDR3 is 14 amino acids.